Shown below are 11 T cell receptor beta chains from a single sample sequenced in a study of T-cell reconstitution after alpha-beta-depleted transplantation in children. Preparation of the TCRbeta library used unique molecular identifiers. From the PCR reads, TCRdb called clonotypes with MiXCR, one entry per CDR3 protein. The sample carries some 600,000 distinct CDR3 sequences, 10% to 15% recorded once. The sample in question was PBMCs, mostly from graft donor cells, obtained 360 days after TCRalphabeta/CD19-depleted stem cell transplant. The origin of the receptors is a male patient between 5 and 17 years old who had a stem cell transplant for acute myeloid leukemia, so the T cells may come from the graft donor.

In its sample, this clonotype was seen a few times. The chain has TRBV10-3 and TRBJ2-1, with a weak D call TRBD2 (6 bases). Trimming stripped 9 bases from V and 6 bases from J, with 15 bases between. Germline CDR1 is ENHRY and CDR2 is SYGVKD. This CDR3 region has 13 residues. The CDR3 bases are TGTGCCATAGCGGGCCCGGGCTCCAATGAGCAGTTCTTC. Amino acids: CAIAGPGSNEQFF.

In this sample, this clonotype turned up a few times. The CDR3 is CASSHSGGVSYNEQFF. CDR3 DNA: TGTGCCAGCAGCCACAGCGGGGGGGTTTCCTACAATGAGCAGTTCTTC. The rearrangement joins TRBV28 to TRBJ2-1, with 10 bases that match TRBD2. CDR3 length: 16 amino acids. V shed 6 bases, J shed 1 base, and the junction held 6 bases outside the gene matches. The germline V gene encodes CDR1 MDHEN and CDR2 SYDVKM.

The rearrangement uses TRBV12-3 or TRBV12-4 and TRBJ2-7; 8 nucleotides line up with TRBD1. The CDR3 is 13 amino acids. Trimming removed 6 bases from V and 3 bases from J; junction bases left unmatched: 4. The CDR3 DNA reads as TGTGCCAGCAGAGGACAGGGCTACTACGAGCAGTACTTC. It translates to CASRGQGYYEQYF.

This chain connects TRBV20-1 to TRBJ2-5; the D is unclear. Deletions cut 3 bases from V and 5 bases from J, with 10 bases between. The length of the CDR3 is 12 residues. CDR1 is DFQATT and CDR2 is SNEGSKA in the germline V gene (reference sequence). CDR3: CSARASRETQYF. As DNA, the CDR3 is TGCAGTGCTAGGGCTAGTCGGGAGACCCAGTACTTC.

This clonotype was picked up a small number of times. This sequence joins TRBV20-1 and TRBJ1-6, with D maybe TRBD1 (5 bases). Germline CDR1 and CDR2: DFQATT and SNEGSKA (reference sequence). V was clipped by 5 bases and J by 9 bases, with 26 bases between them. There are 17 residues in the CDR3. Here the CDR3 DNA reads TGCAGTGCTGGCTCATACTACGGGACTCACATCCCTTCACCCCTCCACTTT. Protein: CSAGSYYGTHIPSPLHF.

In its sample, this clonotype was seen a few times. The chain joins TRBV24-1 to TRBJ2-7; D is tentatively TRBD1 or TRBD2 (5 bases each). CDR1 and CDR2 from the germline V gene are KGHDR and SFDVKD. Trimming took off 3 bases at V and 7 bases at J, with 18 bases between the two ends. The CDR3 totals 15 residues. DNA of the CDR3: TGTGCCACCAGTGATCGGGACGGGAAGCCGGGGGAGCAGTACTTC. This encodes CATSDRDGKPGEQYF.

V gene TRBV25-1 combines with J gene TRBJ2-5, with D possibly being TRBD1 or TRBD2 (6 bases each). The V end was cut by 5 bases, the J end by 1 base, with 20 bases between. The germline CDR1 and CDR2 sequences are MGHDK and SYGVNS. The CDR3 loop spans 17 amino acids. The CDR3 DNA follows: TGTGCCAGCAGTAACTCCTCTGTCGGAGGGGGCCAAGAGACCCAGTACTTC. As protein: CASSNSSVGGGQETQYF.

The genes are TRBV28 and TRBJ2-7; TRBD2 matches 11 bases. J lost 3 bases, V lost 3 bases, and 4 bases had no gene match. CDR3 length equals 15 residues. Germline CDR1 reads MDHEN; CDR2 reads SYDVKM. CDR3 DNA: TGTGCCAGCAGTTTGTTCCTAGCGGGGGGCTACGAGCAGTACTTC. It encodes CASSLFLAGGYEQYF. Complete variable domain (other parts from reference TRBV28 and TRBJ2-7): DVKVTQSSRYLVKRTGEKVFLECVQDMDHENMFWYRQDPGLGLRLIYFSYDVKMKEKGDIPEGYSVSREKKERFSLILESASTNQTSMYLCASSLFLAGGYEQYFGPGTRLTVT.

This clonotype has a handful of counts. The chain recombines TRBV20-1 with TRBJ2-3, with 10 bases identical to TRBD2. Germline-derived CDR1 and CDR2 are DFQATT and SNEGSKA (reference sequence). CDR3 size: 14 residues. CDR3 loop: CSAWPGLAASVQYF. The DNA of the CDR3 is TGCAGCGCTTGGCCTGGACTAGCGGCCTCAGTGCAGTATTTT.

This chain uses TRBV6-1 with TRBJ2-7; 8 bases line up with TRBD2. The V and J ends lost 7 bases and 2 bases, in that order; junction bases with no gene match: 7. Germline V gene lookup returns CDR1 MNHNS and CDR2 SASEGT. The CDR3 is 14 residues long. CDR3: CASKPGGGAYEQYF. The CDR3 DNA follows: TGTGCCAGCAAACCGGGAGGGGGGGCCTACGAGCAGTACTTC.

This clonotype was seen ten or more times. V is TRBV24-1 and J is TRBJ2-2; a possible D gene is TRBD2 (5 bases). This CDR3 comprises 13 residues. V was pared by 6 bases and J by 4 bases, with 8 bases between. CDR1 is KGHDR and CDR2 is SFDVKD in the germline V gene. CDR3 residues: CATSRSGTGELFF. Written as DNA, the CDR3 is TGTGCCACCAGTAGGAGCGGCACCGGGGAGCTGTTTTTT.